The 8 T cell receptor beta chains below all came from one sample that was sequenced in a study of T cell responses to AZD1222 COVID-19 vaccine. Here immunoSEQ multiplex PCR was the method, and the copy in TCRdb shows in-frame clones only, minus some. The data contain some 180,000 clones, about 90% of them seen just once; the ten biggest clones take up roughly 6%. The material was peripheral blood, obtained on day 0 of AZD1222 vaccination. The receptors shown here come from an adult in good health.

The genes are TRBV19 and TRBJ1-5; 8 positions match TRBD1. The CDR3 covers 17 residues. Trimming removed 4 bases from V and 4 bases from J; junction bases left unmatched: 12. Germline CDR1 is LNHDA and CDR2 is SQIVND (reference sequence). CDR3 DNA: TGTGCCAGTAGTACAAGGACAGGGCAATCGCAGAATCAGCCCCAGCATTTT. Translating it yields CASSTRTGQSQNQPQHF.

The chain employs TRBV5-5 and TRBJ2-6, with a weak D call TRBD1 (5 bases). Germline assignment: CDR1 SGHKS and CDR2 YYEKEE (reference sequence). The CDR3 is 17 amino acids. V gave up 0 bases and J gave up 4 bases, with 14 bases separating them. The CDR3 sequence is CASSLALAGMGANVLTF. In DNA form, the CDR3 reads TGTGCCAGCAGCTTGGCCTTGGCAGGGATGGGGGCCAACGTCCTGACTTTC.

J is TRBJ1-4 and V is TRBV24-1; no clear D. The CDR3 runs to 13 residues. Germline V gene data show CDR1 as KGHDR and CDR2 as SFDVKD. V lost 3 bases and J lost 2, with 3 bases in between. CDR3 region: CATSDGTNEKLFF. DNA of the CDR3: TGTGCCACCAGTGATGGGACTAATGAAAAACTGTTTTTT.

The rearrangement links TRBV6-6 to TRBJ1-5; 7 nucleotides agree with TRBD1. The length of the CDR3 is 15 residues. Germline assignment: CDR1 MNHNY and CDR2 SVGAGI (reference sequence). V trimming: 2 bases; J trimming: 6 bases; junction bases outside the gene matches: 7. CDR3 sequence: CASSYEQGGGQPQHF. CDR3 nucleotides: TGTGCCAGCAGTTACGAGCAGGGGGGCGGTCAGCCCCAGCATTTT.

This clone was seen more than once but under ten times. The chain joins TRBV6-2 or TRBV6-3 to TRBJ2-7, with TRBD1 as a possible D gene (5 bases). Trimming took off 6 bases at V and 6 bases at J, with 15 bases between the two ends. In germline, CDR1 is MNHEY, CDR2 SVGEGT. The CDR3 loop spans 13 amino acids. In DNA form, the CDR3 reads TGTGCCAGCAGCCTCGGGCAGGGCGGCGAGCAGTACTTC. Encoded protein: CASSLGQGGEQYF.

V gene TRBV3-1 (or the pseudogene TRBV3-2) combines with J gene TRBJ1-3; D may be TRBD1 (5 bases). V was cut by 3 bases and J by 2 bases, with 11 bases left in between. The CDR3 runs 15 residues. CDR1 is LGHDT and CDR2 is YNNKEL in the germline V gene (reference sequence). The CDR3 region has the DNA TGTGCCAGCAGCCAGACAGCTGTCCCTGGAAACACCATATATTTT. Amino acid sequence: CASSQTAVPGNTIYF.

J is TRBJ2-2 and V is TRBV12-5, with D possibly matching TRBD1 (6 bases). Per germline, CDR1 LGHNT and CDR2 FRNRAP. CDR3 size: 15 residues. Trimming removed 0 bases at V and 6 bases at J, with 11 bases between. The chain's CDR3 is CASGLVQGKPGELFF. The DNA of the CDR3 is TGTGCTAGTGGTTTGGTACAGGGTAAGCCCGGGGAGCTGTTTTTT.

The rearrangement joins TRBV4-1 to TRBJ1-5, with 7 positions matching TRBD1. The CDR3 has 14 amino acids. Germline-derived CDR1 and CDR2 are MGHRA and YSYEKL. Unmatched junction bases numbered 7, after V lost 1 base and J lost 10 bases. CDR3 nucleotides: TGCGCCAGCAGCCAAGCCGACAGGGCGGGCCCCCAGCATTTT. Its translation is CASSQADRAGPQHF.